This TCR beta chain appears in the sequencing data of a study of T cells expressing NK-cell markers. Overall study: Sorted CD3+CD56-NKG2C+, CD3+CD56+NKG2C+ and CD3+CD56+NKG2C- T cells supplied the TCR beta repertoires. Study-level results: The dominant NKG2C+ clonotypes represented roughly 1.0-7.5% of CD8+ T cells in more than five donors. The CD3+CD56-NKG2C+ fraction of a handful of donors was likewise dominated by these clonotypes.

As regards this clonotype: The antigen is not known.

UMI-tagged 5'RACE template switching yielded the TCR beta cDNA. TCRdb reprocessed the 5' RACE reads and keeps a single row for each CDR3 protein, giving no DNA. The listing records roughly 450,000 distinct CDR3 sequences. In germline, CDR1 is ENHRY, CDR2 SYGVKD. The CDR3 is 13 amino acids. The chain links TRBV10-3 to TRBJ1-5; TCRdb selects TRBD1, and the lack of DNA leaves this call unchecked. Sequenced input: blood T cells: a sorted CD56 or NKG2C T cell subset, CD4+ or CD8+ T cells, or bulk PBMC T cells (not recorded which). The TCR comes from a woman aged 50 to 60 in good health. CDR3 in amino acids: CAISLSTGQPQHF.